The subject of this entry is one TCR beta chain. These data are taken from a study of T cell changes during pregnancy in multiple sclerosis. This table comes from immunoSEQ multiplex PCR, and its TCRdb copy is limited to in-frame clones, with some not included. The sample yields 60,000 or so clones, around 90% seen once. This receptor was obtained from a female donor with multiple sclerosis, enrolled in a pregnancy study. This specimen consisted of peripheral blood, obtained before pregnancy.

In DNA form, the CDR3 reads TGTGCCACCAGCAGAGACACAGGGGCTATCAATCAGCCCCAGCATTTT. Protein product: CATSRDTGAINQPQHF. The chain uses TRBV15 and TRBJ1-5, with 7 bases matching TRBD1. There are 16 residues in the CDR3. Germline trimming cut 0 bases from V and 3 bases from J; bases unmatched to any gene: 5. Germline V gene sequence: CDR1 LNHNV, CDR2 YYDKDF (reference sequence).